Sequencing of this TCR beta chain was carried out in a study of regulatory T cells in long-lasting Graves disease. For the study at large: The term persistent Graves' disease signified upward of 5 years on antithyroid drugs with positive TSH receptor antibodies.

General observations from the study: Persistent disease was associated with favored TRBV28 usage and with favored use of TRBJ1-2 and TRBJ2-5. Persistent Graves' patients showed less TCR diversity than newly diagnosed patients showed. Accuracy may have been reduced by the small sample size.

Points on this clonotype: Its antigen remains unidentified. A much larger clonotype is one base distant, so this may be a read error. A read error is likely, as this CDR3 ends without the conserved phenylalanine or tryptophan.

Sample time point: persistent/refractory GD, antithyroid drugs over 5 years with positive TRAb. Isolated PBMC RNA provided the starting material for the TCR library. Trimming removed 0 bases from V and 4 bases from J; junction bases left unmatched: 10. The CDR3 consists of 16 residues. In germline, CDR1 is DFQATT, CDR2 SNEGSKA (reference sequence). CDR3-region Arm-PCR and iRepertoire HTBI primers produced the TCR beta libraries. MiXCR was run by TCRdb on the multiplex PCR reads, yielding one entry per CDR3 protein. The table lists approximately 400,000 distinct CDR3 sequences, around 24% of them singletons.

The origin of this receptor is a female donor with Graves disease. This chain uses TRBV20-1 with TRBJ2-7, with 9 bases aligning to TRBD2. The material was peripheral blood mononuclear cells (PBMCs), obtained when the disease was refractory, from a patient treated with antithyroid drugs. The CDR3 region is CSARDIVAGAGYEQYL. CDR3 DNA sequence: TGCAGTGCTAGAGATATTGTAGCGGGAGCTGGGTACGAGCAGTACCTC.